This record looks at one TCR beta chain sequence and its context. The antigen is unknown. The data derive from a study of T cell responses to AZD1222 COVID-19 vaccine. General study results and limits: Spike-specific TCRs gained breadth and depth after people received two AZD1222 doses. Donors were largely white British and mainly female; clonal diversity was possibly underestimated. No repertoire was sampled before or during the peak T cell response, only after it.

Repertoires were generated with immunoSEQ multiplex PCR, while TCRdb's copy carries only in-frame clones and drops some. The data show around 130,000 clones, with approximately 90% seen just once and 4% held by the top ten. Trimming left V 1 base short and J 0 bases short, with 7 bases between. The germline gives CDR1 LGHNA, CDR2 YNFKEQ. CDR3 length: 15 amino acids. The chain is built from TRBV4-2 and TRBJ1-3, with D hard to call. The receptor's source is an adult who received the AZD1222 COVID-19 vaccine. The starting material was peripheral blood, obtained 28 days after the second AZD1222 dose. The CDR3 DNA is TGTGCCAGCAGCCAAGGACTGACCTCTGGAAACACCATATATTTT. Translating gives CASSQGLTSGNTIYF.